A single sample gave rise to the 22 T cell receptor beta chains below, sequenced in a study of blood T cells in healthy people across ages (dated by TCRdb to between 2014 and 2017). The library was produced with 5' RACE. TCRdb shows the sequencer as Illumina HiSeq 2500. A second PCR of roughly 7 to 11 cycles was performed with a sample-barcoded 5' primer and a J-beta primer mix. TCRdb cleaned the public reads at Q25 with fastp, built clones with MiXCR and kept in-frame beta chains. Under each unique CDR3 protein, matching rows form one entry showing the most common genes and DNA. The sample table shows around 1,000,000 distinct CDR3 sequences, and roughly a quarter are seen once. The ten largest clones take up less than 0.75% of the sample. This sample also appeared in a second study, on T cells of mothers and their children.

Sequences were obtained from blood. The receptors here all came from a girl aged 2-15 years in good health.

The J gene is TRBJ1-2, the V gene TRBV11-1, with unresolved D. The length of the CDR3 is 13 residues. V lost 5 bases and J 4 bases, leaving 11 bases between the germline ends. Germline V lookup: CDR1 SGHAT, CDR2 FQDESV (reference sequence). The CDR3 is CASSRGRAYGYTF. CDR3 DNA sequence: TGTGCCAGCAGCCGAGGACGTGCCTATGGCTACACCTTC.

In its sample, this clonotype was seen a few times. The V and J genes are TRBV4-2 and TRBJ2-1; D remains unclear. Germline values: CDR1 LGHNA, CDR2 YNFKEQ. V was cut by 1 base and J by 6 bases, with 13 bases left in between. This CDR3 region has 15 residues. The chain's CDR3 is CASSQAVFGPNEQFF. In DNA form, the CDR3 reads TGTGCCAGCAGCCAAGCTGTATTCGGACCCAATGAGCAGTTCTTC.

This clonotype turned up a few times. The chain has TRBV27 and TRBJ2-1, with D hard to call. Trimming stripped 6 bases from V and 7 bases from J, with 25 bases between. The CDR3 runs to 17 residues. Germline V gene sequence: CDR1 MNHEY, CDR2 SMNVEV (reference sequence). The chain's CDR3 is CASSHQISLPGYNEQFF. The CDR3 DNA reads as TGTGCCAGCAGCCACCAAATATCGTTGCCGGGCTATAATGAGCAGTTCTTC.

This clonotype was counted many times. This chain connects TRBV6-5 to TRBJ2-1; 7 bases map to TRBD2. The CDR3 totals 15 residues. With V trimmed by 4 bases and J by 2 bases, 5 bases remained unmatched. CDR1 and CDR2 from the germline V gene are MNHEY and SVGAGI. The CDR3 nucleotides read TGTGCCAGCAGTTTGGCTAGCGGACCCTACAATGAGCAGTTCTTC. Translation: CASSLASGPYNEQFF.

This rearrangement joins TRBV25-1 to TRBJ1-4; D not resolved. This CDR3 is built from 12 residues. Germline CDR1 and CDR2: MGHDK and SYGVNS. Trimming stripped 3 bases from V and 8 bases from J, with 7 bases between. CDR3 region: CASSDNFEKLFF. CDR3 nucleotides: TGTGCCAGCAGTGATAATTTCGAAAAACTGTTTTTT.

This clonotype was detected only a few times. V usage is TRBV4-3 and J usage is TRBJ2-1, with 11 bases lining up with TRBD1. V lost 0 bases to trimming and J lost 3 bases; unmatched junction nucleotides: 4. This CDR3 has 17 amino acids. Germline CDR1 reads LGHNA; CDR2 reads YSLEER. The CDR3 DNA follows: TGCGCCAGCAGCCAAGATAGGGGGACAGGGGGCTACAATGAGCAGTTCTTC. Its protein product is CASSQDRGTGGYNEQFF.

The chain joins TRBV14 to TRBJ1-3; D is undetermined. The CDR3 is 15 residues long. Germline CDR1 and CDR2: SGHDN and FVKESK. V was trimmed by 3 bases and J by 4 bases, leaving 13 bases between them. The CDR3 sequence: CASSHYEVEGNTIYF. The CDR3 DNA reads as TGTGCCAGCAGCCATTATGAGGTGGAGGGAAACACCATATATTTT.

This clonotype was recorded a few times. This chain links TRBV7-2 with TRBJ2-1; TRBD2 aligns across 11 bases. Germline lookup yields CDR1 SGHTA and CDR2 FQGNSA. Trimming cost V 2 bases and J 8 bases; bases outside gene matches: 5. There are 15 residues in the CDR3. As DNA, the CDR3 is TGTGCCAGCAGCTTACGAACTAGCGGGGGATATGAGCAGTTCTTC. It specifies CASSLRTSGGYEQFF.

This chain connects TRBV28 to TRBJ2-7; D call uncertain. Trimming left V 10 bases short and J 3 bases short, with 13 bases between. The CDR3 is made up of 12 amino acids. Germline CDR1 is MDHEN and CDR2 is SYDVKM. The CDR3 DNA reads as TGTGCCACCGAAGGAGACGGCTACGAGCAGTACTTC. This gives the protein CATEGDGYEQYF.

There are a few counts of this clonotype. The chain carries TRBV4-1 and TRBJ2-3; 8 nucleotides match TRBD2. The V and J ends lost 0 bases and 3 bases, in that order; junction bases with no gene match: 5. The length of the CDR3 is 16 residues. Germline assignment: CDR1 MGHRA and CDR2 YSYEKL. The CDR3 coding sequence is TGCGCCAGCAGCCAAGATGCGGCGGGGGGTACAGATACGCAGTATTTT. Protein: CASSQDAAGGTDTQYF.

The chain is built from TRBV28 and TRBJ1-2, with D possibly matching TRBD1 (5 bases). Germline CDR1 MDHEN, CDR2 SYDVKM. There are 15 residues in the CDR3. V lost 5 bases, J lost 3 bases, and 16 bases lay in between. CDR3 in DNA: TGTGCCAGCAGTCCGGGGGGACGGACGTACTATGGCTACACCTTC. Translating it yields CASSPGGRTYYGYTF.

V gene TRBV28 combines with J gene TRBJ2-5; TRBD1 agrees at 9 bases. Judging by the DNA end, TRBJ2-7 fits better; the J call may be wrong. The CDR3 has 15 residues. The germline CDR1 and CDR2 sequences are MDHEN and SYDVKM. The CDR3 reads CASSSWGQGIGEQYF. DNA of the CDR3: TGTGCCAGCAGTTCCTGGGGACAGGGCATAGGCGAGCAGTACTTC.

This sequence joins TRBV2 and TRBJ1-5; a weak D match, TRBD1 (5 bases). V was trimmed by 4 bases and J by 2 bases, leaving 12 bases between them. This CDR3 is 15 amino acids long. Germline V gives CDR1 SNHLY, CDR2 FYNNEI. The CDR3 loop is CASSVGPGRNQPQHF. The CDR3 region has the DNA TGTGCCAGCAGTGTCGGACCAGGGCGCAATCAGCCCCAGCATTTT.

The genes are TRBV24-1 and TRBJ1-1; D is uncertain. Germline values: CDR1 KGHDR, CDR2 SFDVKD. The CDR3 is made up of 15 amino acids. V was pared by 9 bases and J by 4 bases, with 20 bases between. CDR3: CATHQDGNHPTEAFF. CDR3 DNA sequence: TGTGCCACCCATCAAGACGGAAACCACCCCACTGAAGCTTTCTTT.

Concerning this clonotype itself: The junction differs from germline at one of its ends, possibly a read error. The chain links TRBV11-3 to TRBJ1-2; 8 bases map to TRBD1. Germline V gene data show CDR1 as SGHNT and CDR2 as YENEEA. This CDR3 comprises 16 residues. The CDR3 region has the DNA TGCGCCAGCAGCGGGTGGGACAGGCTACAGAACTATGGCTACACCTTC. Translation gives CASSGWDRLQNYGYTF. The full variable domain, completed using reference TRBV11-3 and TRBJ1-2, is EAGVVQSPRYKIIEKKQPVAFWCNPISGHNTLYWYLQNLGQGPELLIRYENEEAVDDSQLPKDRFSAERLKGVDSTLKIQPAELGDSAVYLCASSGWDRLQNYGYTFGSGTRLTVV.

In this sample, this clonotype turned up a few times. The J gene is TRBJ2-5, the V gene TRBV9; maybe TRBD1 (6 bases). This CDR3 comprises 14 residues. Trimming removed 3 bases from V and 0 bases from J, with 9 bases in between. Per germline, CDR1 SGDLS and CDR2 YYNGEE. Here the CDR3 reads CASSGTGYQETQYF. The CDR3 bases are TGTGCCAGCAGCGGAACAGGGTACCAAGAGACCCAGTACTTC.

For the CDR3, the DNA is TGTGCCAGCAGGGGACTAGCGGGAGGGCCCTTTACCCGCACAGATACGCAGTATTTT. Translated, it gives CASRGLAGGPFTRTDTQYF. The genes are TRBV11-2 and TRBJ2-3; 16 bases fit TRBD2. CDR1 is SGHAT and CDR2 is FQNNGV in the germline V gene. This CDR3 has 19 residues. Trimming removed 6 bases from V and 1 base from J; junction bases left unmatched: 10.

The V gene is TRBV6-5, the J gene TRBJ1-1; no definite D call. The V gene's germline CDR1 is MNHEY and CDR2 SVGAGI. The CDR3 covers 17 residues. V gave up 1 base and J gave up 0 bases, with 15 bases separating them. The CDR3 DNA reads TGTGCCAGCAGTTACTTAGGCGCACCCGCGATGAACACTGAAGCTTTCTTT. The encoded protein is CASSYLGAPAMNTEAFF.

This clonotype came up many times. The chain couples TRBV9 to TRBJ2-7; 7 nucleotides line up with TRBD1. The CDR3 has 14 amino acids. The germline V gene has CDR1 SGDLS and CDR2 YYNGEE. V shed 3 bases and J 2 bases; nucleotides not matched to a gene: 5. CDR3 residues: CASSDRDSTYEQYF. In DNA, the CDR3 is TGTGCCAGCAGCGACCGGGACAGTACCTACGAGCAGTACTTC. Variable domain in full (rest from reference TRBV9 and TRBJ2-7): DSGVTQTPKHLITATGQRVTLRCSPRSGDLSVYWYQQSLDQGLQFLIQYYNGEERAKGNILERFSAQQFPDLHSELNLSSLELGDSALYFCASSDRDSTYEQYFGPGTRLTVT.

This clonotype was seen only a few times. V gene TRBV7-6 combines with J gene TRBJ2-1, with 7 bases that match TRBD2. The DNA matches TRBJ2-7 better at its end, which makes the J call doubtful. This CDR3 has 17 residues. The germline CDR1 and CDR2 sequences are SGHVS and FNYEAQ. The CDR3: CASSLATSELSSYEQYF. CDR3 nucleotide sequence: TGTGCCAGCAGCTTAGCTACTAGCGAACTTAGCTCCTACGAGCAGTACTTC.

The sample holds a few counts of this clonotype. Germline and junction disagree at one end, which may indicate a read error. The chain joins TRBV27 to TRBJ1-5; 9 bases match TRBD1. The CDR3 has 13 amino acids. Germline V gene lookup returns CDR1 MNHEY and CDR2 SMNVEV (reference sequence). The CDR3 region is CAGSSTGGKPQHF. Here the CDR3 DNA reads TGTGCCGGCAGTTCGACAGGGGGAAAGCCCCAGCATTTT.

This clonotype has only a few counts. V and J are TRBV20-1 and TRBJ2-7; 11 bases map to TRBD2. Unmatched junction bases numbered 3, after V lost 3 bases and J lost 2 bases. Germline V gene sequence: CDR1 DFQATT, CDR2 SNEGSKA (reference sequence). There are 14 residues in the CDR3. The CDR3 here is CSASLAGGTYEQYF. CDR3 bases: TGCAGTGCTAGCCTAGCGGGAGGTACCTACGAGCAGTACTTC.